The clone carrying this T cell receptor (beta chain) was recorded at least ten times. Its specificity is unknown. The protocol attached unique molecular identifiers to individual cDNA molecules. TCRdb called the 5' RACE reads again in MiXCR, with one record for every CDR3 protein. This sample has around 40,000 distinct CDR3 sequences, with 5.5% to 7.5% found just once. V gave up 5 bases and J gave up 8 bases, with 18 bases separating them. From germline, CDR1 is DFQATT and CDR2 SNEGSKA (reference sequence). The CDR3 loop spans 13 amino acids. This specimen comes from a study of early T cells in non-severe SARS-CoV-2 infection. Across the whole study: The sequenced material was bulk RNA from unsorted whole blood, and its chains were unpaired.

Findings and caveats of the study: Using VDJdb, the matching emphasized anti-spike CD8 responses while missing private and CD4 specificities.

The TCR originated in an adult who was a healthcare worker with PCR-confirmed SARS-CoV-2 infection or an uninfected control (not recorded which). The chain recombines TRBV20-1 with TRBJ1-1; D is perhaps TRBD1 (5 bases). Sequencing was carried out using whole blood. As DNA, the CDR3 is TGCAGTGCTGACTTTGGGGGGAAGACCGAAGCTTTCTTT. It yields the protein CSADFGGKTEAFF.